Shown below are 16 T cell receptor beta chains from a single sample sequenced in a study of cytomegalovirus exposure and HLA in healthy donors. The PCR used 60 Vbeta and 13 Jbeta primers. Clones were sequenced by immunoSEQ multiplex PCR, and TCRdb holds only the in-frame ones, with some missing. The sample shows about 130,000 clones, 81% of them seen only once. Sequenced: PBMCs. The receptors were gathered from a man aged 18-30 years in good health and CMV-seropositive.

This clone was detected a few times. The chain carries TRBV2 and TRBJ1-5; D gene ambiguous. Trimming left V 4 bases short and J 0 bases short, with 16 bases between. The germline V gene encodes CDR1 SNHLY and CDR2 FYNNEI. The CDR3 spans 17 residues. CDR3 coding DNA: TGTGCCAGCAGTGCCATTTTAGAAGACTATAGCAATCAGCCCCAGCATTTT. It yields the protein CASSAILEDYSNQPQHF.

The sample holds one count of this clone. The V call is TRBV6-1, the J call TRBJ1-3; D remains unclear. Between the trimmed V and J ends, which lost 3 bases and 0 bases, there was a span of 9 bases. CDR3 size: 15 residues. CDR1 and CDR2 from the germline V gene are MNHNS and SASEGT. This CDR3 reads CASSEEQHSGNTIYF. The CDR3 DNA is TGTGCCAGCAGTGAGGAACAGCACTCTGGAAACACCATATATTTT.

The chain uses TRBV27 and TRBJ2-1, with D tentatively TRBD1 (6 bases). V gave up 5 bases and J gave up 3 bases, with 8 bases separating them. This CDR3 region has 13 residues. The germline CDR1 and CDR2 sequences are MNHEY and SMNVEV (reference sequence). CDR3 loop: CASSRTDYNEQFF. In DNA form, the CDR3 reads TGTGCCAGCAGTCGGACAGACTACAATGAGCAGTTCTTC.

In this sample, this clone turned up a few times. The chain is built from TRBV7-9 and TRBJ1-1, with 7 nucleotides matching TRBD1. This CDR3 contains 13 residues. CDR1 and CDR2 from the germline V gene are SEHNR and FQNEAQ (reference sequence). V shed 5 bases and J 5 bases; nucleotides not matched to a gene: 5. Here the CDR3 DNA reads TGTGCCAGCAGCGTAGGGACAGCTACTGAAGCTTTCTTT. Translating it yields CASSVGTATEAFF. Full variable domain (missing parts from reference TRBV7-9 and TRBJ1-1): DTGVSQNPRHKITKRGQNVTFRCDPISEHNRLYWYRQTLGQGPEFLTYFQNEAQLEKSRLLSDRFSAERPKGSFSTLEIQRTEQGDSAMYLCASSVGTATEAFFGQGTRLTVV.

The rearrangement uses TRBV12-1 and TRBJ2-1; whether TRBD2, the table's D call, matches the DNA was not checked. TRBV12-1 is deemed a pseudogene. The CDR3 runs to 15 residues. CDR3 amino acids: CASSPEGRPLNEQFF. For the CDR3, the DNA is TGTGCCAGCAGCCCGGAGGGGAGGCCCCTCAATGAGCAGTTCTTC.

The chain links TRBV13 to TRBJ2-3; the D gene is possibly TRBD1 (6 bases). There are 14 residues in the CDR3. Trimming pared 6 bases from V and 3 bases from J, leaving 13 bases between. Germline-derived CDR1 and CDR2 are PRHDT and FYEKMQ (reference sequence). The CDR3, as DNA: TGTGCCAGCAGACTGACAGGCGATACAGATACGCAGTATTTT. It translates to CASRLTGDTDTQYF.

The chain recombines TRBV27 with TRBJ1-6, with no clear D. The CDR3 runs 15 residues. Germline lookup yields CDR1 MNHEY and CDR2 SMNVEV (reference sequence). Deletions cut 7 bases from V and 0 bases from J, with 10 bases between. For the CDR3, the DNA is TGTGCCAGCACAAGACGGAGCTCCTATAATTCACCCCTCCACTTT. Its translation is CASTRRSSYNSPLHF.

This clone turned up a few times. The chain couples TRBV6-5 to TRBJ1-6; 7 bases line up with TRBD1. Germline V gene sequence: CDR1 MNHEY, CDR2 SVGAGI. CDR3 length: 15 residues. V lost 4 bases, J lost 7 bases, and 7 bases stayed unmatched. This chain's CDR3 is CASSWTGTENSPLHF. DNA for the CDR3: TGTGCCAGCAGTTGGACGGGGACAGAAAATTCACCCCTCCACTTT.

V is TRBV5-1 and J is TRBJ1-6, with D possibly matching TRBD1 (6 bases). Deletions cut 2 bases from V and 8 bases from J, with 14 bases between. Germline V lookup: CDR1 SGHRS, CDR2 YFSETQ. The CDR3 has 15 amino acids. The CDR3 DNA reads as TGCGCCAGCAGCTTAGGGCAGGGGACGTATTCACCCCTCCACTTT. Encoded protein: CASSLGQGTYSPLHF.

The genes are TRBV18 and TRBJ1-1; the match to TRBD1 covers 8 bases. Trimming at V came to 5 bases and at J to 3 bases, leaving 2 bases not matched to a gene. The CDR3 is 13 residues long. Germline lookup yields CDR1 KGHSH and CDR2 LQKENI. CDR3 protein: CASSATGDTEAFF. The CDR3 bases are TGTGCCAGCTCAGCGACAGGGGACACTGAAGCTTTCTTT.

The chain carries TRBV6-5 and TRBJ1-4, with TRBD1 identical over 7 bases. The CDR3 is 15 residues long. CDR1 is MNHEY, CDR2 SVGAGI, per germline. V gave up 7 bases and J gave up 3 bases; unmatched junction bases: 8. DNA of the CDR3: TGTGCCAGCACTTTCACTCAGGGGGCTAATGAAAAACTGTTTTTT. This translates into CASTFTQGANEKLFF.

This clone was seen more than once but under ten times. The rearrangement links TRBV4-2 to TRBJ1-5; the match to TRBD1 covers 10 bases. CDR1 is LGHNA, CDR2 YNFKEQ, per germline. V lost 2 bases to trimming and J lost 6 bases; unmatched junction nucleotides: 7. The CDR3 totals 16 residues. The CDR3 coding sequence is TGTGCCAGCAGCCAACGACAGGGGGCGCGGATTCAGCCCCAGCATTTT. This gives the protein CASSQRQGARIQPQHF.

The chain links TRBV4-1 to TRBJ1-5; D possibly corresponds to TRBD1 (6 bases). CDR1 and CDR2 from the germline V gene are MGHRA and YSYEKL. Trimming removed 1 base from V and 3 bases from J, with 10 bases in between. This CDR3 comprises 15 residues. The CDR3 loop is CASSQGGQNNQPQHF. In nucleotides, the CDR3 is TGCGCCAGCAGCCAAGGTGGACAGAACAATCAGCCCCAGCATTTT.

This clone was detected only once. The chain recombines TRBV6-5 with TRBJ2-7; the match to TRBD1 covers 7 bases. This CDR3 spans 16 amino acids. Germline-derived CDR1 and CDR2 are MNHEY and SVGAGI. V shed 4 bases, J shed 3 bases, and the junction held 12 bases outside the gene matches. The CDR3 DNA reads TGTGCCAGCAGTTCTCATATAGGGGGCCGGGACTACGAGCAGTACTTC. Amino acid sequence: CASSSHIGGRDYEQYF.

The genes are TRBV13 and TRBJ2-7; 9 nucleotides line up with TRBD2. This CDR3 spans 15 amino acids. Germline assignment: CDR1 PRHDT and CDR2 FYEKMQ (reference sequence). The junction had 12 bases not matched to a gene; V was cut back by 5 bases and J by 7 bases. The CDR3 is CASSHQLAGSKEQYF. CDR3 coding DNA: TGTGCCAGCAGCCATCAGCTAGCGGGATCGAAAGAGCAGTACTTC.

This clone was recorded only once. The chain combines TRBV27 with TRBJ2-5, with D possibly matching TRBD1 (5 bases). The assigned J gene may be wrong: the sequence end matches TRBJ2-7 better. The CDR3 is 13 amino acids. The V gene's germline CDR1 is MNHEY and CDR2 SMNVEV (reference sequence). CDR3 loop: CASSRQGPYEQYF. Here the CDR3 DNA reads TGTGCCAGCAGCCGCCAGGGCCCCTACGAGCAGTACTTC.